This T cell receptor beta chain was captured in a study of blood T cell repertoires in COVID-19. In the study overall: Acute-phase and convalescent COVID-19 samples originated in the United States, Italy and Spain.

Per the authors' pipeline: It was from reference gene primer amplification that nucleated cell counts were estimated. Produced via immunoSEQ multiplex PCR; TCRdb's table is partial and in-frame only. The V and J calls and clone size come from that table; D and trimming were worked out from the DNA. Among 200,000 or so clones listed, 85% to 90% were seen once. This clone was observed a few times. The junction differs from germline at one of its ends, possibly a read error. Sequenced sample: peripheral blood. This clonotype was obtained from a woman in her sixties with acute or convalescent COVID-19.

The CDR3 coding sequence is TGTGCCAGCAGCCTAGCCGGGACTAGAGACTACGAGCAGTACTTC. Protein: CASSLAGTRDYEQYF. The chain links TRBV7-9 to TRBJ2-7; 8 nucleotides align to TRBD2. The CDR3 loop spans 15 amino acids. CDR1 and CDR2 from the germline V gene are SEHNR and FQNEAQ (reference sequence).